This TCR beta chain was found in a study of OX40 agonist ivuxolimab in advanced cancers. Study-level background: Subjects had a mean age of roughly 60 years, with a range of roughly 20 to 80; more than 70% were male. Overall study findings and caveats: The authors did not determine the antigen specificity of the expanded peripheral T cells.

In the case of this clone: Its antigen remains unknown.

V was pared by 2 bases and J by 1 base, with 14 bases between. Germline V gene sequence: CDR1 MDHEN, CDR2 SYDVKM. CDR3 length equals 16 residues. Produced via immunoSEQ multiplex PCR; TCRdb's table is partial and in-frame only. The table has approximately 84,000 clones, 80% to 90% seen once. The sample was CD4+ or CD8+ T cells sorted from blood, taken in a trial of the OX40 agonist ivuxolimab. The receptor comes from an adult with an advanced solid tumor such as melanoma, head and neck, liver or kidney cancer. V and J are TRBV28 and TRBJ1-1; D remains unclear. This CDR3 is CASSLSGISGNTEAFF. The CDR3 DNA sequence: TGTGCCAGCAGTTTAAGCGGCATTAGCGGGAACACTGAAGCTTTCTTT. The full variable domain, its missing parts supplied by reference TRBV28 and TRBJ1-1, is DVKVTQSSRYLVKRTGEKVFLECVQDMDHENMFWYRQDPGLGLRLIYFSYDVKMKEKGDIPEGYSVSREKKERFSLILESASTNQTSMYLCASSLSGISGNTEAFFGQGTRLTVV.